This entry describes one T cell receptor beta chain. What it binds is not known. This table comes from immunoSEQ multiplex PCR, and its TCRdb copy is limited to in-frame clones, with some not included. The sample includes under 140,000 clones, around 90% seen only once; the top ten take 1% to 1.5%. These data originate in a study of siplizumab effects on memory and regulatory T cells. Points from the study as a whole: Sequences that were alloreactive and traceable to unstimulated CD4+ memory cells were significantly reduced by siplizumab. Under siplizumab, an average roughly 69% of mappable alloreactive CD4+ clones were Treg-derived, compared with more than 25% in controls.

The receptor's source is a human donor in good health. Sequencing was done on a sample of CD4+ T cells sorted from blood.

The CDR3 is CASGLVQKGYGYTF. The CDR3 DNA reads as TGTGCTAGTGGTTTGGTACAAAAGGGATATGGCTACACCTTC. The rearrangement uses TRBV12-5 and TRBJ1-2; D not certain. Germline loops: CDR1 LGHNT, CDR2 FRNRAP. V lost 0 bases and J lost 5, with 10 bases in between. The CDR3 runs to 14 residues.